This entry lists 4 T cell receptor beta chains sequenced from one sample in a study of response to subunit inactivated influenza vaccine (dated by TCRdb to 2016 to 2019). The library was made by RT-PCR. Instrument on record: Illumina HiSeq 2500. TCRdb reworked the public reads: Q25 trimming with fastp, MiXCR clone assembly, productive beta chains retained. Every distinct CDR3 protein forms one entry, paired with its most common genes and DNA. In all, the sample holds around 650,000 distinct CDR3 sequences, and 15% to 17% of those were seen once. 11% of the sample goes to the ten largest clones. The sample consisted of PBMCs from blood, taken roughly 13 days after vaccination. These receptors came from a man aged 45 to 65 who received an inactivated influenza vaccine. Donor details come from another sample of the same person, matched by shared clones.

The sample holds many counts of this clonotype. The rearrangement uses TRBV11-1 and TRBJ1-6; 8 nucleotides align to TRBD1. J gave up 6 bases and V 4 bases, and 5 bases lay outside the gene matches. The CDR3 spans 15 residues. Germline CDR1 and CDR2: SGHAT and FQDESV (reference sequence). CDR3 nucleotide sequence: TGTGCCAGCAGCTGGGATGGACAGGGTAATTCACCCCTCCACTTT. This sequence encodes CASSWDGQGNSPLHF. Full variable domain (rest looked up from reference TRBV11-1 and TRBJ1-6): EAEVAQSPRYKITEKSQAVAFWCDPISGHATLYWYRQILGQGPELLVQFQDESVVDDSQLPKDRFSAERLKGVDSTLKIQPAELGDSAMYLCASSWDGQGNSPLHFGNGTRLTVT.

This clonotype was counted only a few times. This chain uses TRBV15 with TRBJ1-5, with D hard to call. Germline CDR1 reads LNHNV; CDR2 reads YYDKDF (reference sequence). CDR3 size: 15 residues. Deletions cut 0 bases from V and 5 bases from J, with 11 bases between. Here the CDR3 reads CATSRDPARDQPQHF. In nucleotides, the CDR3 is TGTGCCACCAGCAGAGATCCGGCTAGGGATCAGCCCCAGCATTTT. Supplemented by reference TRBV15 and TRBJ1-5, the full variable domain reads DAMVIQNPRYQVTQFGKPVTLSCSQTLNHNVMYWYQQKSSQAPKLLFHYYDKDFNNEADTPDNFQSRRPNTSFCFLDIRSPGLGDTAMYLCATSRDPARDQPQHFGDGTRLSIL.

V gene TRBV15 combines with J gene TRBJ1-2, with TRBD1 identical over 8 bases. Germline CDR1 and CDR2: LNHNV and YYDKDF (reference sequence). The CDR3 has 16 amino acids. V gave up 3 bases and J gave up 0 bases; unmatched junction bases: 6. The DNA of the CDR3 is TGTGCCACCAGCAGCCACCGGGACAGGCCTAACTATGGCTACACCTTC. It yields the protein CATSSHRDRPNYGYTF.

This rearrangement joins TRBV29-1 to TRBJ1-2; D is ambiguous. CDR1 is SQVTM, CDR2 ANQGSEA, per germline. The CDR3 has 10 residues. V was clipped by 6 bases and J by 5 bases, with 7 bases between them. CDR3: CSVLGYGYTF. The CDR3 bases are TGCAGCGTCTTGGGATATGGCTACACCTTC.